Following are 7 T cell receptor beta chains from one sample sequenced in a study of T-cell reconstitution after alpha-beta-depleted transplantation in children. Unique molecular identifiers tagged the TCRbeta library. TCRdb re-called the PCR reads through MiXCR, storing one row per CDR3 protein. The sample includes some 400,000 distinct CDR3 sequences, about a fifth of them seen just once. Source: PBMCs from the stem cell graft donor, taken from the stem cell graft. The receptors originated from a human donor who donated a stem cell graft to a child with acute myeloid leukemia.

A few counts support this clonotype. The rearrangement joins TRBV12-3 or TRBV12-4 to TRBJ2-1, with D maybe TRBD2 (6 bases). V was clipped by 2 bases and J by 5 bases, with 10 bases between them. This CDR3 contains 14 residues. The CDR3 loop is CASSLLAKNNEQFF. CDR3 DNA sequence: TGTGCCAGCAGTTTACTAGCGAAAAACAATGAGCAGTTCTTC.

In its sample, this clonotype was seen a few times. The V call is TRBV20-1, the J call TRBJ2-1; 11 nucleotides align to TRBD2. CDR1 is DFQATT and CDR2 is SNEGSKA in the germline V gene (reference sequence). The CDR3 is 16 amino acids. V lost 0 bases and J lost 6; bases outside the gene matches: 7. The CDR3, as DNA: TGCAGTGCTAGAGATTTCCCTAGCGGGAGGTTCAATGAGCAGTTCTTC. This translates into CSARDFPSGRFNEQFF.

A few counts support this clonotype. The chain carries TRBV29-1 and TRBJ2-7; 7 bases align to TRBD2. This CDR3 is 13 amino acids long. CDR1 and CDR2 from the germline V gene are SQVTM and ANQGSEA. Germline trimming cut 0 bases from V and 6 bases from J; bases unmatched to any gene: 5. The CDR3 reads CSVEEPAGTEQYF. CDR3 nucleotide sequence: TGCAGCGTTGAAGAGCCAGCGGGAACCGAGCAGTACTTC.

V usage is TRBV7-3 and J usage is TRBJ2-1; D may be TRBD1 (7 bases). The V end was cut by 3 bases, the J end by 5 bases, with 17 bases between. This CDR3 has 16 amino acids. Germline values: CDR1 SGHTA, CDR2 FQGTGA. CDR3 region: CASSLGRRDSHNEQFF. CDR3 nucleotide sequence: TGTGCCAGCAGCTTGGGCCGGAGGGACAGTCACAATGAGCAGTTCTTC.

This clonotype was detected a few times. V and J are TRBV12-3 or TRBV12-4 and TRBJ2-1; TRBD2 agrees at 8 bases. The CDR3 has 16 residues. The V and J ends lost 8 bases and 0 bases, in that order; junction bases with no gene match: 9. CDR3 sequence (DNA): TGTGCCAGCGGGGTCCCCGGGAGGGCCTCCTACAATGAGCAGTTCTTC. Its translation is CASGVPGRASYNEQFF.

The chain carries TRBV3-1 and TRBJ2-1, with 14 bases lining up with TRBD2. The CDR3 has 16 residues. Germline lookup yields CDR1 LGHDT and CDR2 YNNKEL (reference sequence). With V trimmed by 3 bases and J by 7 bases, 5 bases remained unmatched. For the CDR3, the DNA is TGTGCCAGCAGCCACTCCGGACTAGCGGGAGGAAATGAGCAGTTCTTC. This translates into CASSHSGLAGGNEQFF.

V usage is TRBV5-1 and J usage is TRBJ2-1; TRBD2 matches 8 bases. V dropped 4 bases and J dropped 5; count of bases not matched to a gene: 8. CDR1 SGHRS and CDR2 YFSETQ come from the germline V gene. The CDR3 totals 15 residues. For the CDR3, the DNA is TGCGCCAGCAGCCCGATGGGACTAGAGAACAATGAGCAGTTCTTC. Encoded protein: CASSPMGLENNEQFF.